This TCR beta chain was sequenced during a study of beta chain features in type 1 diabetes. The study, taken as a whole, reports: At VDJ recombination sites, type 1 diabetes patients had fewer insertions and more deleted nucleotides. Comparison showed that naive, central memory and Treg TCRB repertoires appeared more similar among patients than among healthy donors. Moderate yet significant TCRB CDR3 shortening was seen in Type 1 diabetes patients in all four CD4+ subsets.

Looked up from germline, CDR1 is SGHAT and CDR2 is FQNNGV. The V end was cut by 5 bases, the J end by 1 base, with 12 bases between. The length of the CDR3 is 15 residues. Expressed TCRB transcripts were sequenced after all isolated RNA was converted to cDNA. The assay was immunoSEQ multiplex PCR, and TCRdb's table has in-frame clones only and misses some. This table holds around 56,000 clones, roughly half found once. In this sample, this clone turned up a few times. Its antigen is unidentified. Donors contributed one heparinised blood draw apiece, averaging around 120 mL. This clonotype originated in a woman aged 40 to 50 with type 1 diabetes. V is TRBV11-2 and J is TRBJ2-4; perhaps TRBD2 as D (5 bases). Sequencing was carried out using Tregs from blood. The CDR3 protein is CASSGRTDAKNIQYF. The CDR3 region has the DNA TGTGCCAGCAGCGGACGGACTGACGCCAAAAACATTCAGTACTTC.